This T cell receptor beta chain was found in a study of siplizumab effects on memory and regulatory T cells. TCR templates numbering roughly 94,000 were assayed per sample. TCRdb keeps only in-frame clones here, not all; method: immunoSEQ multiplex PCR. Among some 97,000 clones, around 92% were seen once, and the ten largest hold roughly 2.5%. The germline V gene has CDR1 MNHEY and CDR2 SMNVEV (reference sequence). Between the trimmed V and J ends, which lost 5 bases and 1 base, there was a span of 20 bases. CDR3 size: 17 residues. The receptor comes from a human donor in good health. Some clones in this sample may be carry-over from other donors' samples. Sequenced material: CD4+ T cells sorted from blood. The chain employs TRBV27 and TRBJ1-2; D might be TRBD1 (5 bases). CDR3 in amino acids: CASSPLGTGEGNYGYTF. The DNA for the CDR3 is TGTGCCAGCAGTCCTCTTGGGACGGGAGAGGGTAACTATGGCTACACCTTC.